Here is one TCR beta chain with its context. This record belongs to a study of blood T cell repertoires in COVID-19. Study-level information: Samples of COVID-19 (acute and convalescent) were obtained from the United States, Italy and Spain. T cells, B-cell-depleted T cells, or PBMCs supplied cDNA or gDNA.

V shed 4 bases, J shed 6 bases, and the junction held 4 bases outside the gene matches. This CDR3 contains 14 residues. Germline-derived CDR1 and CDR2 are SGDLS and YYNGEE. Per the study methods: By means of reference gene primer amplification, nucleated cell counts were estimated. Here immunoSEQ multiplex PCR was the method, and the copy in TCRdb shows in-frame clones only, minus some. D and trimming come from the DNA, and the V and J calls and clone size come from that table. The data contain a few hundred thousand clones, 65% to 90% of them singletons. Sequenced sample: peripheral blood. The source of this sequence is a man in his fifties or sixties with active or convalescent COVID-19. This chain links TRBV9 with TRBJ2-2; 9 bases line up with TRBD2. CDR3 nucleotide sequence: TGTGCCAGCAGCCCTCGGACTAGCGCCGGGGAGCTGTTTTTT. It specifies CASSPRTSAGELFF.